A single sample is the source of the 10 T cell receptor beta chains below, sequenced in a study of T cell repertoires in cytomegalovirus infection. In TCRdb, the reads were re-called with MiXCR into one record per CDR3 protein. The table lists roughly 730,000 distinct CDR3 sequences, 30% to 40% of them singletons. No antigen is known for these receptors. The material was cultured PBMCs, obtained from culture after CMV antigen stimulation. The receptor set was obtained from a human donor in good health (CMV status not recorded). Some clones in this sample may be carry-over from other donors' samples.

J is TRBJ2-1 and V is TRBV5-1; 12 nucleotides line up with TRBD2. This CDR3 region has 18 residues. V was pared by 2 bases and J by 5 bases, with 11 bases of the junction left unmatched. CDR1 and CDR2 (germline): SGHRS, YFSETQ. CDR3 DNA: TGCGCCAGCAGCTTCGCCCTAGCGGGAGGGCCTCGGGACAATGAGCAGTTCTTC. Its translation is CASSFALAGGPRDNEQFF.

The sample holds a few counts of this clonotype. The chain combines TRBV10-2 with TRBJ2-3, with D possibly matching TRBD2 (6 bases). Per germline, CDR1 WSHSY and CDR2 SAAADI. Between the trimmed V and J ends, which lost 6 bases and 1 base, there was a span of 14 bases. The CDR3 sequence is 15 residues long. The CDR3 reads CASRGGGGGTDTQYF. CDR3 in DNA: TGCGCCAGCAGGGGAGGAGGAGGGGGCACAGATACGCAGTATTTT.

This clonotype was observed a handful of times. This rearrangement joins TRBV7-2 to TRBJ2-7; no firm D call. CDR3 length: 13 residues. V was trimmed by 1 base and J by 4 bases, leaving 8 bases between them. CDR1 is SGHTA, CDR2 FQGNSA, per germline. As DNA, the CDR3 is TGTGCCAGCAGCTTAGACTGGCGGTACGAGCAGTACTTC. Translated: CASSLDWRYEQYF. Supplemented by reference TRBV7-2 and TRBJ2-7, the full variable domain reads GAGVSQSPSNKVTEKGKDVELRCDPISGHTALYWYRQSLGQGLEFLIYFQGNSAPDKSGLPSDRFSAERTGGSVSTLTIQRTQQEDSAVYLCASSLDWRYEQYFGPGTRLTVT.

The chain joins TRBV19 to TRBJ2-3; 8 bases match TRBD2. The CDR3 is 19 amino acids. J gave up 1 base and V 6 bases, and 18 bases lay outside the gene matches. Germline CDR1 reads LNHDA; CDR2 reads SQIVND (reference sequence). CDR3 sequence: CASRKTRSQRGPRTDTQYF. CDR3 nucleotide sequence: TGTGCCAGTAGGAAGACCAGGAGTCAGCGGGGGCCGCGCACAGATACGCAGTATTTT.

This clonotype was detected only a few times. The chain carries TRBV7-9 and TRBJ2-7; TRBD2 matches at 12 bases. This CDR3 is built from 16 residues. V lost 5 bases to trimming and J lost 0 bases; unmatched junction nucleotides: 5. Germline V gives CDR1 SEHNR, CDR2 FQNEAQ (reference sequence). The CDR3 is CASSPPTSGSSYEQYF. The CDR3 coding sequence is TGTGCCAGCAGCCCTCCGACTAGCGGGAGCTCCTACGAGCAGTACTTC. Complete variable domain (other parts from reference TRBV7-9 and TRBJ2-7): DTGVSQNPRHKITKRGQNVTFRCDPISEHNRLYWYRQTLGQGPEFLTYFQNEAQLEKSRLLSDRFSAERPKGSFSTLEIQRTEQGDSAMYLCASSPPTSGSSYEQYFGPGTRLTVT.

The chain couples TRBV4-1 to TRBJ2-5, with 14 bases matching TRBD2. Germline V gives CDR1 MGHRA, CDR2 YSYEKL. The CDR3 length is 17 residues. The V gene end was trimmed by 2 bases and the J gene end by 2 bases; junction bases not matched to a gene: 4. The CDR3: CASSQPGLAGAQETQYF. The CDR3 nucleotides are TGCGCCAGCAGCCAACCGGGACTAGCGGGGGCACAAGAGACCCAGTACTTC.

The V call is TRBV7-2, the J call TRBJ2-2, with 8 bases matching TRBD1. CDR1 SGHTA and CDR2 FQGNSA come from the germline V gene. The CDR3 runs to 13 residues. With 8 bases clipped from V and 6 bases from J, the junction kept 5 bases outside the gene matches. CDR3 nucleotide sequence: TGTGCCAGCGGACCGACAGGGGCCGGGGAGCTGTTTTTT. Residues: CASGPTGAGELFF.

This rearrangement joins TRBV25-1 to TRBJ1-4; D uncertain. This CDR3 has 12 residues. CDR1 is MGHDK, CDR2 SYGVNS, per germline. V was clipped by 3 bases and J by 4 bases, with 3 bases between them. CDR3: CASSEVNEKLFF. CDR3 bases: TGTGCCAGCAGTGAGGTTAATGAAAAACTGTTTTTT.

The sample holds many counts of this clonotype. This chain uses TRBV7-2 with TRBJ1-2, with no clear D. Trimming removed 1 base from V and 3 bases from J, with 15 bases in between. In germline, CDR1 is SGHTA, CDR2 FQGNSA. The CDR3 consists of 16 residues. CDR3 amino acids: CASSLGVSRNDYGYTF. The CDR3 DNA reads TGTGCCAGCAGCTTAGGGGTCAGCCGTAATGACTATGGCTACACCTTC.

V and J are TRBV20-1 and TRBJ1-5; unclear D gene. Between the trimmed V and J ends, which lost 2 bases and 4 bases, there was a span of 3 bases. The CDR3 sequence is 11 residues long. The germline CDR1 and CDR2 sequences are DFQATT and SNEGSKA (reference sequence). CDR3 region: CSARRNQPQHF. The CDR3 nucleotides read TGCAGTGCTAGACGGAATCAGCCCCAGCATTTT.